The next 9 T cell receptor beta chains were all read from a single sample in a study of shared clonotypes between healthy human individuals. Repertoires were generated with immunoSEQ multiplex PCR, while TCRdb's copy carries only in-frame clones and drops some. The repertoire holds about 510,000 clones, approximately 79% seen once, with 9.5% to 15% in the top ten. Sequences were obtained from PBMCs. The receptor set was obtained from a woman aged 35 to 49 in good health. Some clones in this sample may be carry-over from other donors' samples.

This clone was observed a handful of times. The rearrangement uses TRBV5-1 and TRBJ1-2; TRBD1 matches at 9 bases. V was pared by 2 bases and J by 8 bases, with 7 bases of the junction left unmatched. From germline, CDR1 is SGHRS and CDR2 YFSETQ. The CDR3 loop spans 14 amino acids. CDR3 nucleotides: TGCGCCAGCAGCTTAGACAGGGGGGTGTACGGCTACACCTTC. Translation: CASSLDRGVYGYTF.

This clone has only a few counts. V usage is TRBV10-2 and J usage is TRBJ2-1; TRBD2 aligns across 9 bases. The CDR3 covers 17 residues. Per germline, CDR1 WSHSY and CDR2 SAAADI. Trimming cost V 11 bases and J 8 bases; bases outside gene matches: 22. In DNA, the CDR3 is TGCGCCGGGTTAGGGCTAGCGGGAATGAGGGGGTGCCATGAGCAGTTCTTC. The encoded protein is CAGLGLAGMRGCHEQFF.

V gene TRBV10-3 combines with J gene TRBJ2-3; 10 nucleotides line up with TRBD2. Trimming at V came to 8 bases and at J to 1 base, leaving 6 bases not matched to a gene. Germline V gene lookup returns CDR1 ENHRY and CDR2 SYGVKD. The CDR3 totals 15 residues. The CDR3 nucleotides read TGTGCCATCTCTGACGGACTAGCGGGCACAGATACGCAGTATTTT. This sequence encodes CAISDGLAGTDTQYF.

This sequence joins TRBV6-4 and TRBJ1-5; 8 nucleotides agree with TRBD1. This CDR3 contains 16 residues. The trim removed 1 base at V and 5 bases at J, leaving 7 bases unmatched. Germline V CDR1 and CDR2: MRHNA, SNTAGT. The CDR3 reads CASSDLGQGEDQPQHF. In DNA, the CDR3 is TGTGCCAGCAGTGACTTAGGACAGGGTGAGGATCAGCCCCAGCATTTT.

The rearrangement links TRBV5-4 to TRBJ2-5; unclear D gene. Germline V gives CDR1 SGHNT, CDR2 YYREEE (reference sequence). This CDR3 spans 12 amino acids. Trimming took off 1 base at V and 0 bases at J, with 1 base between the two ends. The CDR3 is CASSLNQETQYF. Here the CDR3 DNA reads TGTGCCAGCAGCTTGAACCAAGAGACCCAGTACTTC.

Only one count was recorded for this clone. An end of the junction differs from the germline gene, which may be a read error. The chain couples TRBV4-1 to TRBJ2-1, with D possibly being TRBD1 (5 bases). The germline V gene encodes CDR1 MGHRA and CDR2 YSYEKL. CDR3 length: 15 amino acids. CDR3 sequence: CASRQGESSYNEQFF. DNA for the CDR3: TGCGCCAGCAGACAAGGGGAAAGCTCCTACAATGAGCAGTTCTTC.

This chain joins TRBV14 and TRBJ2-7; 15 nucleotides agree with TRBD2. The CDR3 contains 18 residues. The germline V gene encodes CDR1 SGHDN and CDR2 FVKESK. After removal of 0 bases from V and 5 bases from J, the junction contained 8 bases not matched to a gene. In DNA form, the CDR3 reads TGTGCCAGCAGCCAAGATTGGACTAGCGGGAGGGCCTGGAACGAGCAGTACTTC. Protein sequence: CASSQDWTSGRAWNEQYF.

Only a few counts were recorded for this clone. V is TRBV7-6 and J is TRBJ2-1, with 13 bases aligning to TRBD2. The CDR3 is 16 amino acids. The germline gives CDR1 SGHVS, CDR2 FNYEAQ. Trimming cost V 5 bases and J 7 bases; bases outside gene matches: 8. The CDR3: CASSGGGLAGVNEQFF. As DNA, the CDR3 is TGTGCCAGCAGCGGGGGAGGACTAGCGGGAGTGAATGAGCAGTTCTTC.

This clone was detected once. J is TRBJ2-3 and V is TRBV9; D not certain. Germline CDR1 reads SGDLS; CDR2 reads YYNGEE. The CDR3 covers 11 residues. V shed 3 bases and J shed 5 bases, with 4 bases lying between them. DNA for the CDR3: TGTGCCAGCAGCGCCGGAGATACGCAGTATTTT. Translation: CASSAGDTQYF.